These 3 T cell receptor beta chains came from one sample sequenced in a study of OX40 agonist ivuxolimab in advanced cancers. Receptor amplification or capture employed the immunoSEQ multiplex PCR assay. TCRdb mirrors the immuneACCESS table, restricted to in-frame sequences. Some clones are absent from its copies; in checked studies, under half trace to an unresolved V gene, and the reason for the others is unknown. The sample has 46,000 or so clones on record, about 89% of them singletons. The ten largest clones capture approximately 10% of the sample. The specimen was CD4+ or CD8+ T cells sorted from blood, collected in a trial of the OX40 agonist ivuxolimab. The source of these receptors is an adult with an advanced solid tumor such as melanoma, head and neck, liver or kidney cancer.

This rearrangement joins TRBV4-2 to TRBJ2-1; 8 bases align to TRBD2. The germline gives CDR1 LGHNA, CDR2 YNFKEQ. This CDR3 is built from 13 residues. J was trimmed by 6 bases and V by 5 bases; bases with no gene match: 3. CDR3 DNA sequence: TGTGCCAGCAGCTTAGGACTAGCCAATGAGCAGTTCTTC. Protein product: CASSLGLANEQFF.

This sequence joins TRBV6-5 and TRBJ2-1; D might be TRBD1 (5 bases). Per the germline V gene, CDR1 is MNHEY and CDR2 is SVGAGI. The CDR3 contains 15 residues. V was trimmed by 7 bases and J by 4 bases, leaving 17 bases between them. The CDR3 bases are TGTGCCAGCACTTTCGGCGGACAAGGGTACAATGAGCAGTTCTTC. This sequence encodes CASTFGGQGYNEQFF.

V gene TRBV27 combines with J gene TRBJ2-7; 8 nucleotides line up with TRBD1. Germline CDR1 reads MNHEY; CDR2 reads SMNVEV (reference sequence). The V segment lost 4 bases and the J segment 3 bases; nucleotides outside the gene matches: 5. There are 14 residues in the CDR3. CDR3 coding DNA: TGTGCCAGCAGTTGGGCAGGGGGCGGCTACGAGCAGTACTTC. Translation: CASSWAGGGYEQYF.